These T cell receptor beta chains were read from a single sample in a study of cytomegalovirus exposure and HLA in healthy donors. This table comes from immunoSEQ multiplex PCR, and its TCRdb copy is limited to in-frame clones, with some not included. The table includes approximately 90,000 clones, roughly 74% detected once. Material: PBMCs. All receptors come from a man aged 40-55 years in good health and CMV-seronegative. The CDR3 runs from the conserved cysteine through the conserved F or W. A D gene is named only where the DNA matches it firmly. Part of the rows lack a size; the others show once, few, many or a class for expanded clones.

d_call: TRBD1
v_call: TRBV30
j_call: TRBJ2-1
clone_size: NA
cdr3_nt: TGTGCCTGGGTGGGGGAGGCGGACAGGGACGAAAATGAGCAGTTCTTC
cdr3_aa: CAWVGEADRDENEQFF

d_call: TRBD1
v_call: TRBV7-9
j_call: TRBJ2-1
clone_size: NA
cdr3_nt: TGTGCCAGCAGCCCCCGGACAGGGGAGAACCTTGATGAGCAGTTCTTC
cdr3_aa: CASSPRTGENLDEQFF

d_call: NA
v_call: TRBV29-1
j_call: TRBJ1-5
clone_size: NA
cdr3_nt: TGCAGCGTTGGGGGAGAGGGCAATCAGCCCCAGCATTTT
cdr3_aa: CSVGGEGNQPQHF

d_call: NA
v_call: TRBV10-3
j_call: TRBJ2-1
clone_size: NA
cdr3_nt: TGTGCCATCAGTGAGTCGGGCGGTAGCGATCCTCAAGGGTTCTTC
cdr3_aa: CAISESGGSDPQGFF

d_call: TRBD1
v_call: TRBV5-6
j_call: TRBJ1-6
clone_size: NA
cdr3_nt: TGTGCCAGCAGCTACATCCGGGACAGGGAGGTTACCCTCCACTTT
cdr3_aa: CASSYIRDREVTLHF

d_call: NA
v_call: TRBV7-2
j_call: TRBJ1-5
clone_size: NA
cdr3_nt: TGTGCCAGCAGCCCCTTTTTCTCGGGCAATCAGCCCCAGCATTTT
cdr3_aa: CASSPFFSGNQPQHF

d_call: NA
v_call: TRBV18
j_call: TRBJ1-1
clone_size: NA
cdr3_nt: TGTGCCAGCTCACCGCGGGAGGGACGGGGGGACACTGAAGCTTTCTTT
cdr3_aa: CASSPREGRGDTEAFF

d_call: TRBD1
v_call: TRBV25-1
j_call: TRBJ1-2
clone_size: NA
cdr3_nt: TGTGCCAGCAGTGAACGGGGACAGGCGAAGGGCATTGGCTACACCTTC
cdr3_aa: CASSERGQAKGIGYTF

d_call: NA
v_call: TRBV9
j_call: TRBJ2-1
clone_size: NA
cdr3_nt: TGTGCCAGCAGCGGGGTGGGGGGACAGAACTACAATGAGCAGTTCTTC
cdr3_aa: CASSGVGGQNYNEQFF

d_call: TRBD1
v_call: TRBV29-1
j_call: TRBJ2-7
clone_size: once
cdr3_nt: TGCAGCGTCGCTCGACAGGGCGACTCCTACGAGCAGTACTTC
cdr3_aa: CSVARQGDSYEQYF

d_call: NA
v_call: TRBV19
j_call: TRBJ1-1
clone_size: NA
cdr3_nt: TGTGCCAGTAAAAGACAGTTGAACACTGAAGCTTTCTTT
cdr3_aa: CASKRQLNTEAFF

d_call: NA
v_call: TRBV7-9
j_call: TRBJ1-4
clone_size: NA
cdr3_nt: TGTGCCAGCAGCTCGGACAGTTCAACTAATGAAAAACTGTTTTTT
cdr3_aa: CASSSDSSTNEKLFF

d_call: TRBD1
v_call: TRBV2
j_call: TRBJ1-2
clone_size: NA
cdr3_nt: TGTGCCAGCACCCAGGGACAGGGTAGGACTGGCTACACCTTC
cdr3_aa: CASTQGQGRTGYTF

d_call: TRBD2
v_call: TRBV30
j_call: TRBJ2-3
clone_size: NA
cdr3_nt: TGTGCCTGGTCAGGACTAGCGGGAGGGCCGGCCGGGCAGTATTTT
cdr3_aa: CAWSGLAGGPAGQYF

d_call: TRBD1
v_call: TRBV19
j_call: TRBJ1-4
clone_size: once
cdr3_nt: TGTGCCAGTAGTATACGACAGGGTCGGGAAAAACTGTTTTTT
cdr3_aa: CASSIRQGREKLFF

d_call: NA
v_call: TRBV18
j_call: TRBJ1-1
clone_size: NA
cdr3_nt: TGTGCCAGCTCAGCACGCGGGGAAAACACTGAAGCTTTCTTT
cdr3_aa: CASSARGENTEAFF

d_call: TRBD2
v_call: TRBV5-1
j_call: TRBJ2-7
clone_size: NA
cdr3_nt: TGCGCCAGCAGCCAAGGGACTAGCGGGGCAAACTACGAGCAGTACTTC
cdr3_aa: CASSQGTSGANYEQYF

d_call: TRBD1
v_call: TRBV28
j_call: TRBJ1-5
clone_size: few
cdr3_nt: TGTGCCAGCAGTTTCTATGACAGGGCCAATCAGCCCCAGCATTTT
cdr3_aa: CASSFYDRANQPQHF

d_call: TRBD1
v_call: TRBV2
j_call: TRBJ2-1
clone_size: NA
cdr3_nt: TGTGCCAGCAGGAGACAGGGCGGTGAGCAGTTCTTC
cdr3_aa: CASRRQGGEQFF

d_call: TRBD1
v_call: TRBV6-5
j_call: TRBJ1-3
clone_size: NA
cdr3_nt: TGTGCCAGCAGTACGGCAGGGGGTATTGGAAACACCATATATTTT
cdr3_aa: CASSTAGGIGNTIYF

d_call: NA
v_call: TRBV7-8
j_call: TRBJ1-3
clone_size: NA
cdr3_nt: TGTGCCAGCAGCTTGGGACACGCCTTAGGAAACACCATATATTTT
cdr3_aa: CASSLGHALGNTIYF

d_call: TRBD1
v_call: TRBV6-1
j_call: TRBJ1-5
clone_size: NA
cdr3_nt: TGTGCCAGCAGTAAGGACAGGGGAAATCAGCCCCAGCATTTT
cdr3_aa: CASSKDRGNQPQHF

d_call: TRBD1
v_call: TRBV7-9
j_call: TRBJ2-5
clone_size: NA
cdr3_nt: TGTGCCAGCAGCTTAGACGGGACAGCCCAAGAGACCCAGTACTTC
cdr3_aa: CASSLDGTAQETQYF

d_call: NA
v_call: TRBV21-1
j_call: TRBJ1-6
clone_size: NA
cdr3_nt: TGTGCCAGCAGCACAGGGGCCATCAATTCACCCCTCCACTTT
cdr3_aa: CASSTGAINSPLHF

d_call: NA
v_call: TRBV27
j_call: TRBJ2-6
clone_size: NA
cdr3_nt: TGTGCCAGCAGTTCCATTGGGGGCAGCTCAAAATCTGGGGCCAACGTCCTGACTTTC
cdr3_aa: CASSSIGGSSKSGANVLTF

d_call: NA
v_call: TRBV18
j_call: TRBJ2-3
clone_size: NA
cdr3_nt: TGTGCCAGCTCAAGCGACAGCTATGGTCAGCCCCAGTATTTT
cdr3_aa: CASSSDSYGQPQYF

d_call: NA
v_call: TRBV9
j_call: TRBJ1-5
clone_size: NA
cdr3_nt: TGTGCCAGCAGCGTTTCAGGGGGCAATCAGCCCCAGCATTTT
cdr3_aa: CASSVSGGNQPQHF

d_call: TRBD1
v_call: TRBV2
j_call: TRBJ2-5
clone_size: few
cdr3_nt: TGTGCCAGCAGGGCCTCCGGGACAGGGGCCGAGACCCAGTACTTC
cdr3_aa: CASRASGTGAETQYF

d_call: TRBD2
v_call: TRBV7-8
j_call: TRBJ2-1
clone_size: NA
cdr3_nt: TGTGCCAGCAGCCTCTGGACTAGCGGGGGTCACAGGAGCAATGAGCAGTTCTTC
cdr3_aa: CASSLWTSGGHRSNEQFF